This T cell receptor beta chain comes out of a study of shared clonotypes between healthy human individuals. Study context: Donors were a couple of women and three men aged 18 to 49.

Free of recent acute infections or vaccinations, the donors were healthy HIV-negative adults. Genomic DNA of unsorted samples came from tens of millions of PBMCs. On this clone itself: Its antigen is not known.

Per the germline V gene, CDR1 is LNHDA and CDR2 is SQIVND (reference sequence). CDR3 length equals 16 residues. Trimming shortened V by 5 bases and J by 0 bases, and 14 bases separated the two germline ends. The data were produced by immunoSEQ multiplex PCR, yet TCRdb's version contains in-frame clones alone and is incomplete. The sample consists of around 500,000 clones, about 82% of them appearing once. Study outcomes and limitations: An anticipated effect of sequencing depth on clonotype sharing among donors was recognized.

Sequenced: PBMCs. The source of this sequence is a woman aged 40-49 years in good health. Some clones in this sample may be carry-over from other donors' samples. The rearrangement uses TRBV19 and TRBJ2-1; D may be TRBD2 (5 bases). DNA for the CDR3: TGTGCCAGTAGTTCCAATAGCGCGAGCTCCTACAATGAGCAGTTCTTC. Translation: CASSSNSASSYNEQFF.